These 21 T cell receptor beta chains share one sample of origin, sequenced in a study of shared clonotypes between healthy human individuals. Generated by immunoSEQ multiplex PCR, the TCRdb table keeps only in-frame clones and is missing some. Of roughly 2.5 million clones listed, roughly nine tenths are singletons. Sequencing was performed on naive CD4+ T cells sorted from blood. Subset noted: CD45RA+ positively selected. The receptors come from a man younger than 30 in good health.

This clone was counted a few times. The chain joins TRBV30 to TRBJ1-2; D gene ambiguous. The CDR3 runs to 11 residues. Germline CDR1 reads GTSNPN; CDR2 reads SVGIG (reference sequence). The CDR3 sequence is CGLNRDYGYTF. The CDR3 region has the DNA TGTGGTCTTAACAGAGACTATGGCTACACCTTC. Drawing the rest from reference TRBV30 and TRBJ1-2, the complete variable domain is SQTIHQWPATLVQPVGSPLSLECTVEGTSNPNLYWYRQAAGRGLQLLFYSVGIGQISSEVPQNLSASRPQDRQFILSSKKLLLSDSGFYLCGLNRDYGYTFGSGTRLTVV.

Here the CDR3 reads CASSKAERNPHPFLYGYTF. The DNA for the CDR3 is TGTGCCAGCAGCAAAGCAGAGCGTAACCCCCACCCCTTTCTCTATGGCTACACCTTC. This rearrangement joins TRBV21-1 to TRBJ1-2. TRBV21-1 is assigned pseudogene status. The CDR3 extends over 19 amino acids.

The chain uses TRBV19 and TRBJ1-5; tentative D call: TRBD1 (5 bases). V was trimmed by 2 bases and J by 0 bases, leaving 11 bases between them. Germline V gene data show CDR1 as LNHDA and CDR2 as SQIVND (reference sequence). The CDR3 has 16 residues. The CDR3 reads CASSITDIISNQPQHF. CDR3 bases: TGTGCCAGTAGTATAACGGACATTATTAGCAATCAGCCCCAGCATTTT.

V is TRBV11-2 and J is TRBJ2-1, with D perhaps matching TRBD1 (5 bases). CDR1 and CDR2 (germline): SGHAT, FQNNGV. CDR3 length: 15 residues. Deletions cut 8 bases from V and 0 bases from J, with 14 bases between. The CDR3 loop reads CASSRIQGSYNEQFF. The CDR3 nucleotides are TGTGCCAGCTCCCGAATCCAGGGCTCCTACAATGAGCAGTTCTTC.

This chain connects TRBV27 to TRBJ2-1; no definite D call. Germline lookup yields CDR1 MNHEY and CDR2 SMNVEV (reference sequence). Trimming shortened V by 8 bases and J by 9 bases, and 14 bases separated the two germline ends. The CDR3 is 12 amino acids. DNA of the CDR3: TGTGCCAGCGGGAAGCTAGTGAGTGAGCAGTTCTTC. It encodes CASGKLVSEQFF.

The chain combines TRBV11-2 with TRBJ1-1, with 9 bases lining up with TRBD1. This CDR3 spans 17 amino acids. V lost 5 bases and J lost 2; bases outside the gene matches: 12. Germline CDR1 SGHAT, CDR2 FQNNGV. CDR3 nucleotides: TGTGCCAGCAGCCCTAGATCAGGGACAGGGACTAACACTGAAGCTTTCTTT. It yields the protein CASSPRSGTGTNTEAFF.

The genes are TRBV28 and TRBJ1-5; unclear D gene. The germline V gene encodes CDR1 MDHEN and CDR2 SYDVKM. V lost 7 bases and J lost 6, with 22 bases in between. This CDR3 has 16 residues. DNA for the CDR3: TGTGCCAGCACCACCAGGCGAACCGCTCCTGGTCAGCCCCAGCATTTT. It encodes CASTTRRTAPGQPQHF. Together with reference TRBV28 and TRBJ1-5, the CDR3 gives the full variable domain: DVKVTQSSRYLVKRTGEKVFLECVQDMDHENMFWYRQDPGLGLRLIYFSYDVKMKEKGDIPEGYSVSREKKERFSLILESASTNQTSMYLCASTTRRTAPGQPQHFGDGTRLSIL.

The genes are TRBV7-2 and TRBJ2-3, with D perhaps TRBD2 (5 bases). Looked up from germline, CDR1 is SGHTA and CDR2 is FQGNSA. CDR3 length: 15 residues. V lost 5 bases and J lost 5, with 17 bases in between. The CDR3 DNA reads as TGTGCCAGCAGCCGTGTTCCTGACTATTTAGATACGCAGTATTTT. This sequence encodes CASSRVPDYLDTQYF.

The chain recombines TRBV27 with TRBJ2-7; 12 bases line up with TRBD2. The CDR3 runs 16 residues. After removal of 6 bases from V and 3 bases from J, the junction contained 9 bases not matched to a gene. Germline V gene lookup returns CDR1 MNHEY and CDR2 SMNVEV (reference sequence). The CDR3 reads CASSLRLAGVGYEQYF. CDR3 coding DNA: TGTGCCAGCAGCCTCAGACTAGCGGGAGTCGGCTACGAGCAGTACTTC.

This chain links TRBV5-4 with TRBJ2-7, with TRBD1 identical over 7 bases. Germline V gives CDR1 SGHNT, CDR2 YYREEE (reference sequence). The CDR3 totals 15 residues. Losses at the gene ends were 2 bases for V and 3 bases for J; bases not matched to a gene: 8. The CDR3 protein is CASSFQQGPNYEQYF. In nucleotides, the CDR3 is TGTGCCAGCAGCTTCCAACAGGGGCCAAACTACGAGCAGTACTTC.

The chain carries TRBV6-5 and TRBJ2-3; D is undetermined. V lost 8 bases and J lost 4, with 19 bases in between. The germline gives CDR1 MNHEY, CDR2 SVGAGI. The CDR3 totals 15 residues. For the CDR3, the DNA is TGTGCCAGCCATACGATCCCCCTAGGTGCAGATACGCAGTATTTT. It yields the protein CASHTIPLGADTQYF.

CDR3 DNA sequence: TGCGCCAGCAGCCAAGTACCTCGGCGGAAGCGCACAGATACGCAGTATTTT. Translating gives CASSQVPRRKRTDTQYF. The chain joins TRBV4-1 to TRBJ2-3; no clear D. With 1 base removed from V and 1 base from J, the gap between germline ends came to 15 bases. Germline CDR1 reads MGHRA; CDR2 reads YSYEKL. The CDR3 has 17 residues.

The gene calls are TRBV6-5 and TRBJ2-7, with 10 positions matching TRBD2. The CDR3 is 16 amino acids. J was trimmed by 4 bases and V by 2 bases; bases with no gene match: 8. Per germline, CDR1 MNHEY and CDR2 SVGAGI. As DNA, the CDR3 is TGTGCCAGCAGTTACAATTCCCTAGCGGGAGTATACGAGCAGTACTTC. Its protein is CASSYNSLAGVYEQYF.

Comment on this clone: The same CDR3 arises from other DNA sequences in this sample as well. The chain combines TRBV7-2 with TRBJ2-7; 8 positions agree with TRBD2. The V segment lost 3 bases and the J segment 2 bases; nucleotides outside the gene matches: 6. Per germline, CDR1 SGHTA and CDR2 FQGNSA. The CDR3 is made up of 15 amino acids. The chain's CDR3 is CASSFGRGVTYEQYF. For the CDR3, the DNA is TGTGCCAGCAGCTTCGGGAGGGGAGTTACCTACGAGCAGTACTTC.

V usage is TRBV4-3 and J usage is TRBJ1-1, with D perhaps matching TRBD1 (5 bases). CDR3 length: 15 residues. Per germline, CDR1 LGHNA and CDR2 YSLEER. V lost 0 bases, J lost 0 bases, and 8 bases lay in between. CDR3 coding DNA: TGCGCCAGCAGCCAAGAGGGGGGTCTGAACACTGAAGCTTTCTTT. Translating gives CASSQEGGLNTEAFF.

V and J are TRBV29-1 and TRBJ2-5, with 9 positions matching TRBD1. The DNA end lines up better with TRBJ2-7; the J call may be wrong. CDR3 length: 14 residues. Germline lookup yields CDR1 SQVTM and CDR2 ANQGSEA. The CDR3 protein is CSVKGQGNSYEQYF. Here the CDR3 DNA reads TGCAGCGTTAAGGGACAGGGTAACTCCTACGAGCAGTACTTC.

The rearrangement joins TRBV6-1 to TRBJ2-3; the D gene is possibly TRBD2 (6 bases). Trimming stripped 5 bases from V and 3 bases from J, with 12 bases between. Germline V gene data show CDR1 as MNHNS and CDR2 as SASEGT. There are 14 residues in the CDR3. CDR3 bases: TGTGCCAGCAGTAGCCGGGAGAGAACAGATACGCAGTATTTT. Translating gives CASSSRERTDTQYF.

The CDR3 region is CASSRDSPGNEQFF. For the CDR3, the DNA is TGCGCCAGCAGTCGGGACTCGCCGGGCAATGAGCAGTTCTTC. The chain links TRBV10-1 to TRBJ2-1, with D possibly matching TRBD2 (6 bases). The V end was cut by 5 bases, the J end by 6 bases, with 14 bases between. The CDR3 is made up of 14 amino acids. Germline values: CDR1 WNHNN, CDR2 SYGVQD (reference sequence).

The chain recombines TRBV11-3 with TRBJ2-1, with 10 bases that match TRBD2. CDR1 and CDR2 (germline): SGHNT, YENEEA. The CDR3 contains 16 residues. V lost 1 base to trimming and J lost 10 bases; unmatched junction nucleotides: 10. This chain's CDR3 is CASSLGNSGRSDEQFF. In nucleotides, the CDR3 is TGTGCCAGCAGCTTAGGTAATAGCGGGAGGTCGGACGAGCAGTTCTTC.

This rearrangement joins TRBV28 to TRBJ1-6; maybe TRBD1 (5 bases). Per germline, CDR1 MDHEN and CDR2 SYDVKM. V lost 3 bases to trimming and J lost 8 bases, with 14 bases between them. The CDR3 is made up of 15 amino acids. DNA of the CDR3: TGTGCCAGCAGTTTCGGGGGACTGAGAGATTCACCCCTCCACTTT. Encoded protein: CASSFGGLRDSPLHF.

V and J are TRBV21-1 and TRBJ1-5. TRBV21-1 is termed a pseudogene. This CDR3 region has 16 residues. CDR3 sequence (DNA): TGTGCCAGCAGCAAACCGTTAAGGCAGCCCAATCAGCCCCAGCATTTT. Its protein product is CASSKPLRQPNQPQHF.